These 23 T cell receptor beta chains originate from one sample sequenced in a study of T cell responses to AZD1222 COVID-19 vaccine. This table comes from immunoSEQ multiplex PCR, and its TCRdb copy is limited to in-frame clones, with some not included. The sample lists 250,000 to 300,000 clones; 90% to 95% were seen once. Sequences were derived from peripheral blood, sampled 28 days after the second AZD1222 dose. Receptors originate from an adult who received the AZD1222 COVID-19 vaccine.

The chain employs TRBV5-1 and TRBJ2-7, with D hard to call. Germline V lookup: CDR1 SGHRS, CDR2 YFSETQ. V gave up 4 bases and J gave up 12 bases, with 17 bases separating them. The CDR3 spans 12 residues. CDR3 sequence (DNA): TGCGCCAGCAGCACCCAGGACCTACCGTGGTACTTC. It yields the protein CASSTQDLPWYF.

The CDR3 nucleotides are TGCGCCAGCAGCCGCCTATACGAGGTGGACTCTGGAAACACCATATATTTT. Translated, it gives CASSRLYEVDSGNTIYF. The rearrangement links TRBV4-1 to TRBJ1-3; D remains unclear. Per the germline V gene, CDR1 is MGHRA and CDR2 is YSYEKL. There are 17 residues in the CDR3. V lost 4 bases and J 0 bases, leaving 16 bases between the germline ends.

The rearrangement uses TRBV5-1 and TRBJ2-2; D gene unclear. Trimming pared 2 bases from V and 6 bases from J, leaving 2 bases between. In germline, CDR1 is SGHRS, CDR2 YFSETQ. The length of the CDR3 is 11 residues. For the CDR3, the DNA is TGCGCCAGCAGCTTAGCCGGGGAGCTGTTTTTT. Residues: CASSLAGELFF.

The chain has TRBV10-3 and TRBJ1-4, with TRBD1 as a possible D gene (5 bases). The CDR3 is 13 amino acids. Trimming took off 4 bases at V and 6 bases at J, with 9 bases between the two ends. Germline V gene data show CDR1 as ENHRY and CDR2 as SYGVKD. The CDR3 nucleotides are TGTGCCATCAGTGGAAGGGGAGATGAAAAACTGTTTTTT. Protein: CAISGRGDEKLFF.

About this clone: Other DNA sequences from this sample encode an identical CDR3 as well. J is TRBJ2-5 and V is TRBV3-1 (or the pseudogene TRBV3-2); D gene unclear. V was shortened by 1 base and J by 2 bases, with 2 bases between the two germline ends. CDR1 and CDR2 (germline): LGHDT, YNNKEL (reference sequence). The CDR3 consists of 12 residues. CDR3 sequence reads: CASSQVQETQYF. The CDR3 DNA is TGTGCCAGCAGCCAAGTACAAGAGACCCAGTACTTC.

CDR3 protein: CASSLGDGSSYNEQFF. CDR3 DNA sequence: TGTGCCAGCAGCTTAGGGGACGGAAGCTCCTACAATGAGCAGTTCTTC. V is TRBV7-9 and J is TRBJ2-1; D may correspond to TRBD1 or TRBD2 (5 bases each). Germline CDR1 reads SEHNR; CDR2 reads FQNEAQ (reference sequence). There are 16 residues in the CDR3. The V end was cut by 1 base, the J end by 0 bases, with 10 bases between.

The CDR3 protein is CASSHLRDRGNYGYTF. CDR3 in DNA: TGCGCCAGCAGCCACCTCCGGGACAGGGGTAACTATGGCTACACCTTC. V gene TRBV4-1 combines with J gene TRBJ1-2, with 10 bases aligning to TRBD1. This CDR3 region has 16 residues. With V trimmed by 3 bases and J by 1 base, 5 bases remained unmatched. Per germline, CDR1 MGHRA and CDR2 YSYEKL.

The sample holds one count of this clone. This chain uses TRBV2 with TRBJ1-5; TRBD1 might be the D (6 bases). V was clipped by 6 bases and J by 2 bases, with 8 bases between them. The germline gives CDR1 SNHLY, CDR2 FYNNEI. This CDR3 has 13 amino acids. The CDR3 reads CASSRQGNQPQHF. CDR3 DNA sequence: TGTGCCAGCAGCAGACAGGGCAATCAGCCCCAGCATTTT.

J is TRBJ1-6 and V is TRBV5-4; a weak D match, TRBD1 (6 bases). The CDR3 is made up of 16 amino acids. Germline V gene sequence: CDR1 SGHNT, CDR2 YYREEE (reference sequence). V dropped 4 bases and J dropped 10 bases, with 21 bases sitting between them. The CDR3, as DNA: TGTGCCAGCAGCCCCGACGGGGGGACAACAGGATCACCCCTCCACTTT. Its translation is CASSPDGGTTGSPLHF.

CDR3 DNA sequence: TGTGCCAGCAGCCAGCCGTCCTACAATGAGCAGTTCTTC. Amino acid sequence: CASSQPSYNEQFF. The chain uses TRBV7-2 and TRBJ2-1; D not resolved. CDR3 size: 13 residues. Between the trimmed V and J ends, which lost 5 bases and 1 base, there was a span of 6 bases. The germline gives CDR1 SGHTA, CDR2 FQGNSA.

The J gene is TRBJ1-2, the V gene TRBV27, with a tentative D call TRBD1 (5 bases). Germline-derived CDR1 and CDR2 are MNHEY and SMNVEV (reference sequence). CDR3 length: 14 residues. The germline V and J ends were trimmed by 8 bases and 9 bases, with 22 bases remaining between them. Here the CDR3 reads CASSPGGGFRSYTF. CDR3 in DNA: TGTGCCAGCTCCCCGGGGGGGGGATTTAGAAGCTACACCTTC.

The rearrangement uses TRBV27 and TRBJ1-1; D unresolved. In germline, CDR1 is MNHEY, CDR2 SMNVEV (reference sequence). The V and J ends lost 2 bases and 0 bases respectively, with 7 bases between them. The CDR3 runs to 14 residues. DNA for the CDR3: TGTGCCAGCAGTTTAGCCAGGCTGAACACTGAAGCTTTCTTT. Translation gives CASSLARLNTEAFF.

The chain recombines TRBV5-4 with TRBJ1-1; D is ambiguous. CDR3 length equals 15 residues. V lost 0 bases to trimming and J lost 1 base, with 10 bases between them. Germline V gene sequence: CDR1 SGHNT, CDR2 YYREEE (reference sequence). Written as DNA, the CDR3 is TGTGCCAGCAGCTTGGCCCGAACAGAGAACACTGAAGCTTTCTTT. This translates into CASSLARTENTEAFF. The full variable domain, completed using reference TRBV5-4 and TRBJ1-1, is ETGVTQSPTHLIKTRGQQVTLRCSSQSGHNTVSWYQQALGQGPQFIFQYYREEENGRGNFPPRFSGLQFPNYSSELNVNALELDDSALYLCASSLARTENTEAFFGQGTRLTVV.

Only a few counts were recorded for this clone. The J gene is TRBJ2-7, the V gene TRBV7-9; TRBD1 is a possible D gene (5 bases). Trimming pared 1 base from V and 1 base from J, leaving 11 bases between. The CDR3 runs to 15 residues. CDR1 and CDR2 from the germline V gene are SEHNR and FQNEAQ (reference sequence). The CDR3 region is CASSLVQEPSYEQYF. The CDR3 DNA reads TGTGCCAGCAGCTTAGTACAGGAACCGTCCTACGAGCAGTACTTC.

CDR3 sequence reads: CASSATGTGRNTEAFF. Here the CDR3 DNA reads TGTGCCAGCAGTGCGACCGGGACAGGGCGGAACACTGAAGCTTTCTTT. The chain has TRBV2 and TRBJ1-1; 9 bases line up with TRBD1. V lost 4 bases and J lost 1; bases outside the gene matches: 7. This CDR3 spans 16 amino acids. Germline CDR1 SNHLY, CDR2 FYNNEI.

This sequence joins TRBV6-4 and TRBJ1-1, with D tentatively TRBD1 (6 bases). V gave up 3 bases and J gave up 0 bases, with 17 bases separating them. CDR3 length equals 17 residues. Germline CDR1 reads MRHNA; CDR2 reads SNTAGT. CDR3 loop: CASSEKGHPNMNTEAFF. CDR3 DNA sequence: TGTGCCAGCAGTGAGAAGGGACACCCGAACATGAACACTGAAGCTTTCTTT.

The genes are TRBV20-1 and TRBJ2-3; 8 bases line up with TRBD2. The CDR3 runs 11 residues. Germline CDR1 and CDR2: DFQATT and SNEGSKA (reference sequence). Trimming took 4 bases from V and 9 from J; bases not matched to a gene: 3. Here the CDR3 reads CSATSGGTQYF. CDR3 in DNA: TGCAGTGCTACCTCGGGAGGGACGCAGTATTTT.

V usage is TRBV20-1 and J usage is TRBJ2-7; D gene ambiguous. Trimming removed 6 bases at V and 5 bases at J, with 11 bases between. This CDR3 comprises 11 residues. Germline CDR1 is DFQATT and CDR2 is SNEGSKA (reference sequence). CDR3 in DNA: TGCAGTGCGAAAGCTAGGAACGAGCAGTACTTC. This encodes CSAKARNEQYF.

The V and J genes are TRBV6-5 and TRBJ1-5; 7 nucleotides match TRBD1. Germline trimming cut 5 bases from V and 5 bases from J; bases unmatched to any gene: 6. The length of the CDR3 is 14 residues. CDR1 is MNHEY and CDR2 is SVGAGI in the germline V gene. The CDR3 sequence: CASSPQGSHQPQHF. In DNA, the CDR3 is TGTGCCAGCAGTCCACAGGGGTCCCATCAGCCCCAGCATTTT.

The V call is TRBV18, the J call TRBJ2-7; 9 bases fit TRBD2. The CDR3 is 14 residues long. The J segment lost 2 bases and the V segment lost 3 bases, leaving 2 bases of the junction unmatched. The germline V gene encodes CDR1 KGHSH and CDR2 LQKENI. CDR3 DNA sequence: TGTGCCAGCTCACCGACTAGCGGTCCCTACGAGCAGTACTTC. Translated, it gives CASSPTSGPYEQYF.

This rearrangement joins TRBV7-2 to TRBJ2-7; D may be TRBD2 (5 bases). CDR3 size: 14 residues. Germline lookup yields CDR1 SGHTA and CDR2 FQGNSA. The V end was cut by 3 bases, the J end by 5 bases, with 14 bases between. The CDR3 bases are TGTGCCAGCAGCTTTAGCGCTAGATCCAACGAGCAGTACTTC. Its translation: CASSFSARSNEQYF. The full variable domain, in which reference TRBV7-2 and TRBJ2-7 provide the parts outside the CDR3, is GAGVSQSPSNKVTEKGKDVELRCDPISGHTALYWYRQSLGQGLEFLIYFQGNSAPDKSGLPSDRFSAERTGGSVSTLTIQRTQQEDSAVYLCASSFSARSNEQYFGPGTRLTVT.

The chain couples TRBV6-5 to TRBJ2-7; D gene unclear. In germline, CDR1 is MNHEY, CDR2 SVGAGI. Deletions cut 6 bases from V and 0 bases from J, with 12 bases between. There are 14 residues in the CDR3. The CDR3 region is CASRSGRPSYEQYF. The CDR3 coding sequence is TGTGCCAGCAGAAGTGGCAGGCCCTCCTACGAGCAGTACTTC.

The rearrangement uses TRBV21-1 and TRBJ2-3. TRBV21-1 is recorded as a pseudogene. The CDR3 runs to 20 residues. The CDR3 spells CASSKNGIFGRNFLTDTQYF. The CDR3 DNA reads TGTGCCAGCAGCAAAAACGGCATTTTCGGCCGGAACTTTCTCACAGATACGCAGTATTTT.